A selection of T cell receptor beta chains follows, all from one sample in a study of blood T cells in healthy people across ages. TCRdb reprocessed the 5' RACE reads with MiXCR, giving one entry per CDR3 protein. The repertoire includes fewer than 1.5 million distinct CDR3 sequences, 35% to 45% of them detected once, and roughly 7.9% sits in the top ten. Sequenced material: blood. These receptor sequences come from a woman under 30 in good health. The CDR3 runs from the conserved cysteine through the conserved F or W. Fields, in order: clone size, V gene, D gene, J gene, CDR3 protein, CDR3 DNA. D genes are given only for firm matches. A clone size is listed for some rows: how often the clone was seen (once, few, many), or a class if it is expanded.

size: few
V: TRBV7-2
D: TRBD2
J: TRBJ2-4
CDR3: CASSLPASGLSKDIQYF
DNA: TGTGCCAGCAGCTTACCTGCTAGCGGCCTCTCCAAGGACATTCAGTACTTC

size: NA
V: TRBV20-1
D: NA
J: TRBJ1-5
CDR3: CSARVVLNQPQHF
DNA: TGCAGTGCCCGGGTAGTTCTCAATCAGCCCCAGCATTTT

size: NA
V: TRBV28
D: NA
J: TRBJ1-4
CDR3: CASRGGPGEATNEKLFF
DNA: TGTGCCAGCAGGGGCGGGCCAGGGGAGGCCACTAATGAAAAACTGTTTTTT

size: NA
V: TRBV6-5
D: TRBD1
J: TRBJ2-7
CDR3: CASSSFVMTGVGEQYF
DNA: TGTGCCAGCAGTTCGTTTGTCATGACAGGGGTTGGCGAGCAGTACTTC

size: many
V: TRBV12-3/TRBV12-4
D: NA
J: TRBJ2-7
CDR3: CASSPTLYEQYF
DNA: TGTGCCAGCAGCCCAACCCTCTACGAGCAGTACTTC

size: NA
V: TRBV5-1
D: TRBD1
J: TRBJ1-1
CDR3: CASSFAQGDTEAFF
DNA: TGCGCCAGCAGCTTTGCACAGGGGGACACTGAAGCTTTCTTT

size: NA
V: TRBV27
D: TRBD2
J: TRBJ2-7
CDR3: CASSVGLAKDEQYF
DNA: TGTGCCAGCTCCGTAGGACTAGCGAAGGATGAGCAGTACTTC

size: few
V: TRBV6-5
D: TRBD1
J: TRBJ2-7
CDR3: CASSYGPGQGYEQYF
DNA: TGTGCCAGCAGTTACGGACCGGGACAGGGCTACGAGCAGTACTTC

size: NA
V: TRBV7-2
D: TRBD2
J: TRBJ2-7
CDR3: CASSPRGLAGGPSQYF
DNA: TGTGCCAGCAGCCCGCGGGGACTAGCGGGAGGGCCATCTCAGTACTTC

size: few
V: TRBV29-1
D: TRBD2
J: TRBJ2-7
CDR3: CSVEAAGGSYEQYF
DNA: TGCAGCGTTGAAGCGGCGGGAGGGAGTTACGAGCAGTACTTC

size: NA
V: TRBV7-2
D: TRBD2
J: TRBJ2-1
CDR3: CASSLVWTSGYNEQFF
DNA: TGTGCCAGCAGCTTAGTTTGGACTAGCGGCTACAATGAGCAGTTCTTC

size: NA
V: TRBV27
D: NA
J: TRBJ1-4
CDR3: CASSLSGPGREKLFF
DNA: TGTGCCAGCAGTTTATCGGGCCCCGGGCGGGAAAAACTGTTTTTT

size: few
V: TRBV7-8
D: NA
J: TRBJ2-7
CDR3: CASSPSVPGSPSYEQYF
DNA: TGTGCCAGCAGCCCCTCAGTCCCGGGGTCGCCGTCCTACGAGCAGTACTTC

size: few
V: TRBV12-3/TRBV12-4
D: NA
J: TRBJ2-7
CDR3: CASRPRSGTSSEQYF
DNA: TGTGCCAGCAGGCCCCGGTCCGGGACCTCTTCCGAGCAGTACTTC

size: NA
V: TRBV10-3
D: TRBD1
J: TRBJ2-1
CDR3: CAIRPQPTGVNEQFF
DNA: TGTGCCATCAGGCCCCAGCCCACAGGGGTAAATGAGCAGTTCTTC

size: few
V: TRBV6-5
D: NA
J: TRBJ2-7
CDR3: CASSYRGADLFYEQYF
DNA: TGTGCCAGCAGTTATCGGGGGGCGGATCTCTTCTACGAGCAGTACTTC

size: few
V: TRBV2
D: NA
J: TRBJ2-3
CDR3: CASERSGYNTQYF
DNA: TGTGCCAGCGAGCGGTCGGGTTATAATACGCAGTATTTT